This T cell receptor (beta chain) emerged from a study of radiotherapy plus CTLA-4 blockade in lung cancer. Study-level information: Of all patients, more than 15% responded objectively and 30% to 35% showed disease control.

With ipilimumab providing CTLA-4 blockade, focal radiation was administered to patients who had chemo-refractory metastatic non-small-cell lung cancer. In regard to this clone: Its specificity is not known.

Study-level points and caveats: Strongest reported response predictors: early blood clone changes and post-radiation interferon-beta.

Method: immunoSEQ multiplex PCR; TCRdb's copy keeps in-frame clones and lacks some. The sample has over 40,000 clones, approximately 78% seen once; the top ten hold about 3.6%. The material was peripheral blood, obtained from a patient treated with radiotherapy plus ipilimumab. The receptor was derived from a human donor with non-small cell lung cancer who had stable disease on radiotherapy plus ipilimumab.

The CDR3 sequence is CSVPLYNEQFF. DNA of the CDR3: TGCAGCGTCCCCCTCTACAATGAGCAGTTCTTC. V is TRBV29-1 and J is TRBJ2-1; no firm D call. V shed 6 bases and J shed 3 bases, with 6 bases lying between them. The CDR3 totals 11 residues. The germline CDR1 and CDR2 sequences are SQVTM and ANQGSEA.